This entry lists 11 T cell receptor beta chains sequenced from one sample in a study of CD8+ T cells in alopecia areata. Extracted RNA was reverse transcribed, and the resulting cDNA served as sequencing template. Produced via immunoSEQ multiplex PCR; TCRdb's table is partial and in-frame only. The data show 140,000 to 150,000 clones, with approximately 45% seen just once and around 7% held by the top ten. The sample was CD4+ T cells sorted from blood. The receptors derive from a human donor with alopecia areata.

The chain uses TRBV30 and TRBJ1-5; a weak D match, TRBD1 (5 bases). V lost 0 bases and J lost 7, with 13 bases in between. CDR1 and CDR2 (germline): GTSNPN, SVGIG (reference sequence). CDR3 size: 14 residues. Here the CDR3 DNA reads TGTGCCTGGAGTGTCCCCCAGGGAAGACAGCCCCAGCATTTT. This sequence encodes CAWSVPQGRQPQHF.

This clone showed up just once. J is TRBJ2-7 and V is TRBV30; D possibly uses TRBD1 or TRBD2 (7 bases each). CDR3 length: 17 amino acids. V lost 1 base, J lost 0 bases, and 19 bases lay in between. The germline V gene encodes CDR1 GTSNPN and CDR2 SVGIG (reference sequence). CDR3 sequence: CAWSGQGGTYLSYEQYF. The CDR3 DNA sequence: TGTGCCTGGAGTGGGCAGGGGGGGACTTATCTCTCCTACGAGCAGTACTTC.

V gene TRBV6-5 combines with J gene TRBJ2-7; TRBD1 matches 8 bases. CDR3 length: 14 residues. The germline V gene encodes CDR1 MNHEY and CDR2 SVGAGI. V shed 3 bases and J 5 bases; nucleotides not matched to a gene: 6. CDR3 DNA sequence: TGTGCCAGCAGTTATCAGGGGGCGGATCACGAGCAGTACTTC. This translates into CASSYQGADHEQYF.

The chain links TRBV28 to TRBJ2-7; the D is unclear. CDR1 MDHEN and CDR2 SYDVKM come from the germline V gene. Trimming stripped 3 bases from V and 5 bases from J, with 5 bases between. This CDR3 region has 11 residues. DNA for the CDR3: TGTGCCAGCAGTTTTAGTCACGAGCAGTACTTC. Encoded protein: CASSFSHEQYF. The full variable domain, completed using reference TRBV28 and TRBJ2-7, is DVKVTQSSRYLVKRTGEKVFLECVQDMDHENMFWYRQDPGLGLRLIYFSYDVKMKEKGDIPEGYSVSREKKERFSLILESASTNQTSMYLCASSFSHEQYFGPGTRLTVT.

This clone was observed a few times. The rearrangement uses TRBV5-1 and TRBJ2-3, with D unclear. The CDR3 totals 13 residues. The germline CDR1 and CDR2 sequences are SGHRS and YFSETQ. Trimming pared 3 bases from V and 0 bases from J, leaving 5 bases between. In DNA form, the CDR3 reads TGCGCCAGCAGCTCACCCAGCACAGATACGCAGTATTTT. Residues: CASSSPSTDTQYF.

The sample holds a few counts of this clone. The chain employs TRBV7-8 and TRBJ1-5, with 9 bases that match TRBD1. With 1 base clipped from V and 4 bases from J, the junction kept 2 bases outside the gene matches. This CDR3 has 15 amino acids. In germline, CDR1 is SGHVS, CDR2 FQNEAQ. This chain's CDR3 is CASSLGQGVNQPQHF. The CDR3 DNA sequence: TGTGCCAGCAGCTTAGGACAGGGGGTGAATCAGCCCCAGCATTTT. The entire variable domain, with the rest obtained from reference TRBV7-8 and TRBJ1-5, is as follows: GAGVSQSPRYKVAKRGQDVALRCDPISGHVSLFWYQQALGQGPEFLTYFQNEAQLDKSGLPSDRFFAERPEGSVSTLKIQRTQQEDSAVYLCASSLGQGVNQPQHFGDGTRLSIL.

This rearrangement joins TRBV4-1 to TRBJ1-2; the D gene is possibly TRBD1 (5 bases). Germline values: CDR1 MGHRA, CDR2 YSYEKL. The CDR3 runs to 14 residues. Deletions cut 1 base from V and 4 bases from J, with 10 bases between. This CDR3 is CASSQAGRSYGYTF. For the CDR3, the DNA is TGCGCCAGCAGCCAAGCGGGACGGTCCTATGGCTACACCTTC.

The V gene is TRBV2, the J gene TRBJ2-3; the match to TRBD2 covers 12 bases. The CDR3 consists of 14 residues. The V and J ends lost 6 bases and 5 bases, in that order; junction bases with no gene match: 3. CDR1 and CDR2 from the germline V gene are SNHLY and FYNNEI. CDR3 protein: CASRGLAGGDTQYF. In DNA form, the CDR3 reads TGTGCCAGCAGGGGACTAGCGGGTGGAGATACGCAGTATTTT.

V and J are TRBV2 and TRBJ2-2, with a tentative D call TRBD1 (6 bases). With 7 bases removed from V and 1 base from J, the gap between germline ends came to 13 bases. The CDR3 contains 15 residues. Looked up from germline, CDR1 is SNHLY and CDR2 is FYNNEI. This CDR3 reads CASTLDRRNTGELFF. The CDR3 nucleotides are TGTGCCAGCACCTTGGACAGAAGGAACACCGGGGAGCTGTTTTTT.

The DNA of the CDR3 is TGCAGCGTTGCCGGGAGGGCCGTGGAGACCCAGTACTTC. Residues: CSVAGRAVETQYF. The V and J genes are TRBV29-1 and TRBJ2-5, with TRBD2 identical over 8 bases. Germline CDR1 is SQVTM and CDR2 is ANQGSEA. The ends lost 4 bases at V and 5 bases at J; junction bases unmatched: 6. This CDR3 contains 13 residues.

This clone has a handful of counts. The chain is built from TRBV7-3 and TRBJ2-6; 7 bases agree with TRBD1. Trimming removed 6 bases from V and 2 bases from J; junction bases left unmatched: 4. The CDR3 runs to 15 residues. The germline CDR1 and CDR2 sequences are SGHTA and FQGTGA. CDR3 nucleotide sequence: TGTGCCAGCAGTCGCACAGGGGCTGGGGCCAACGTCCTGACTTTC. Its translation: CASSRTGAGANVLTF.